This TCR beta chain was recorded in a study of blood T cell repertoires in COVID-19. Study overall: Spain, Italy and the United States supplied samples that represented acute and convalescent COVID-19. PBMCs, B-cell-depleted T cells, or T cells provided the cDNA or gDNA that made up the material.

Deletions cut 5 bases from V and 3 bases from J, with 13 bases between. Germline V gives CDR1 LNHDA, CDR2 SQIVND (reference sequence). The CDR3 contains 15 residues. As handled by the study authors: Amplification from reference gene primers served as the basis for estimated nucleated cell counts. Here immunoSEQ multiplex PCR was the method, and the copy in TCRdb shows in-frame clones only, minus some. That table gives V, J and clone size, and the DNA gave D and trimming. The sample carries around 64,000 clones, more than 85% recorded once. Material for sequencing was peripheral blood. This chain connects TRBV19 to TRBJ1-4; no reliable D call. This sequence was found in a man older than 75 in a cohort sampled during active COVID-19. DNA for the CDR3: TGTGCCAGTAGTCCGGTCGGAGGTCCTAATGAAAAACTGTTTTTT. It encodes CASSPVGGPNEKLFF.